This passage covers 15 T cell receptor beta chains from one sample sequenced in a study of shared T cell receptors in the human thymus. Measured with immunoSEQ multiplex PCR; TCRdb has only the in-frame clones, and not every one. The sample holds hundreds of thousands of clones, roughly 86% seen once. In addition, the sample was reused for a study of human thymus T cells.

The sequencing input was thymocytes. These receptors were collected from a boy in the first two years of life with a congenital heart defect.

The J gene is TRBJ1-6, the V gene TRBV5-6; tentatively, D is TRBD1 (5 bases). Germline assignment: CDR1 SGHDT and CDR2 YYEEEE. Trimming took off 4 bases at V and 16 bases at J, with 18 bases between the two ends. This CDR3 is 13 amino acids long. The CDR3 spells CASSGSTGTLLHF. As DNA, the CDR3 is TGTGCCAGCAGCGGAAGTACCGGGACTCTACTCCACTTT.

This clone showed up just a few times. CDR3 protein: CASRRPGGPEQYF. The CDR3 DNA reads as TGTGCCAGCAGGCGCCCAGGGGGCCCCGAGCAGTACTTC. This chain uses TRBV28 with TRBJ2-7; 8 bases agree with TRBD1. The CDR3 is 13 amino acids. With 6 bases clipped from V and 6 bases from J, the junction kept 7 bases outside the gene matches. Germline V gives CDR1 MDHEN, CDR2 SYDVKM.

The CDR3 region has the DNA TGTGCCAGCAGCGTCGGACAGGAAGGGACTAATGAAAAACTGTTTTTT. Translated: CASSVGQEGTNEKLFF. V and J are TRBV9 and TRBJ1-4; 7 bases align to TRBD1. The CDR3 spans 16 residues. The J segment lost 2 bases and the V segment lost 2 bases, leaving 6 bases of the junction unmatched. Germline values: CDR1 SGDLS, CDR2 YYNGEE.

This clone came up once. The chain uses TRBV30 and TRBJ1-6, with TRBD1 identical over 7 bases. J was trimmed by 10 bases and V by 0 bases; bases with no gene match: 12. The germline CDR1 and CDR2 sequences are GTSNPN and SVGIG (reference sequence). The CDR3 extends over 16 amino acids. The CDR3 region is CAWSVLVDRVRSPLHF. DNA of the CDR3: TGTGCCTGGAGTGTACTTGTCGACAGGGTTCGATCACCCCTCCACTTT.

The chain carries TRBV25-1 and TRBJ2-1; 13 positions agree with TRBD2. V was clipped by 5 bases and J by 10 bases; unmatched bases: 8. The CDR3 has 15 residues. Looked up from germline, CDR1 is MGHDK and CDR2 is SYGVNS. The CDR3 reads CASSLLAGGPKEQFF. The CDR3, as DNA: TGTGCCAGCAGTTTACTAGCGGGAGGGCCGAAGGAGCAGTTCTTC.

The chain carries TRBV4-3 and TRBJ2-7, with D hard to call. CDR1 and CDR2 from the germline V gene are LGHNA and YSLEER. Trimming cost V 4 bases and J 3 bases, with 13 bases left between them. This CDR3 has 14 residues. The CDR3 here is CASSPWLRSYEQYF. The CDR3 nucleotides are TGCGCCAGCAGCCCATGGCTTCGCAGCTACGAGCAGTACTTC.

The chain is built from TRBV5-1 and TRBJ1-1, with 8 bases aligning to TRBD1. The germline V gene encodes CDR1 SGHRS and CDR2 YFSETQ. J lost 6 bases, V lost 4 bases, and 5 bases had no gene match. This CDR3 comprises 13 residues. The DNA of the CDR3 is TGCGCCAGCAGCACTATGGACAGGGCTGAAGCTTTCTTT. Translating gives CASSTMDRAEAFF.

The chain has TRBV7-2 and TRBJ1-2; TRBD1 aligns across 7 bases. Trimming cost V 5 bases and J 6 bases; bases outside gene matches: 9. Germline V gene sequence: CDR1 SGHTA, CDR2 FQGNSA. The CDR3 spans 14 residues. The CDR3 region is CASSAFTGEHGYTF. CDR3 DNA: TGTGCCAGCAGCGCGTTCACAGGGGAGCATGGCTACACCTTC.

The chain links TRBV19 to TRBJ2-7, with 12 bases lining up with TRBD2. CDR3 size: 14 residues. V shed 9 bases and J 6 bases; nucleotides not matched to a gene: 9. Germline V gives CDR1 LNHDA, CDR2 SQIVND (reference sequence). For the CDR3, the DNA is TGTGCCAGCTCGCGACTAGCGGGAGTTGGCGAGCAGTACTTC. Protein product: CASSRLAGVGEQYF.

The rearrangement uses TRBV15 and TRBJ2-2; 7 bases line up with TRBD2. Trimming cost V 5 bases and J 4 bases; bases outside gene matches: 4. This CDR3 has 14 amino acids. Germline lookup yields CDR1 LNHNV and CDR2 YYDKDF (reference sequence). The CDR3 spells CATSAAGVTGELFF. In DNA, the CDR3 is TGTGCCACCAGCGCCGCGGGGGTCACCGGGGAGCTGTTTTTT.

The V gene is TRBV4-1, the J gene TRBJ2-3; tentatively, D is TRBD1 (5 bases). The CDR3 has 18 residues. Trimming took off 5 bases at V and 2 bases at J, with 23 bases between the two ends. CDR1 and CDR2 (germline): MGHRA, YSYEKL. The CDR3 bases are TGCGCCAGCAGCGCCTTTTTTAACAGGTGGGCCTCCACAGATACGCAGTATTTT. Its translation is CASSAFFNRWASTDTQYF.

The chain couples TRBV7-2 to TRBJ2-4, with 7 bases identical to TRBD2. With 2 bases clipped from V and 0 bases from J, the junction kept 4 bases outside the gene matches. Per germline, CDR1 SGHTA and CDR2 FQGNSA. The CDR3 is 16 amino acids. The CDR3 here is CASSLFGEGAKNIQYF. The CDR3 DNA sequence: TGTGCCAGCAGCTTATTTGGGGAGGGAGCCAAAAACATTCAGTACTTC.

The chain combines TRBV4-1 with TRBJ2-5; a possible D gene is TRBD2 (7 bases). This CDR3 has 18 amino acids. Germline V gives CDR1 MGHRA, CDR2 YSYEKL. V was pared by 4 bases and J by 5 bases, with 26 bases between. This CDR3 is CASSPVVGGPCFGETQYF. CDR3 in DNA: TGCGCCAGCAGCCCGGTGGTGGGGGGGCCTTGTTTCGGGGAGACCCAGTACTTC.

The CDR3 coding sequence is TGTGCCAGCACTACCGGGGGGAAGCCCAACACTGAAGCTTTCTTT. It encodes CASTTGGKPNTEAFF. The rearrangement links TRBV7-9 to TRBJ1-1, with D tentatively TRBD1 (5 bases). The V and J ends lost 7 bases and 2 bases respectively, with 17 bases between them. Germline-derived CDR1 and CDR2 are SEHNR and FQNEAQ (reference sequence). The CDR3 spans 15 residues.

The count of this clone is one. The chain links TRBV7-2 to TRBJ2-7, with 9 bases identical to TRBD2. V dropped 0 bases and J dropped 7; count of bases not matched to a gene: 13. There are 17 residues in the CDR3. Germline CDR1 and CDR2: SGHTA and FQGNSA. The CDR3 loop is CASSLAVASGDRSEQYF. CDR3 nucleotide sequence: TGTGCCAGCAGCTTAGCGGTGGCTAGCGGGGACCGTAGTGAGCAGTACTTC.